The next 24 T cell receptor beta chains were all read from a single sample in a study of OX40 agonist ivuxolimab in advanced cancers. Assay: immunoSEQ multiplex PCR; the TCRdb copy retains only in-frame clones and omits some. Of roughly 89,000 clones in the sample, around 84% were seen once. The sample in question was CD4+ or CD8+ T cells sorted from blood, obtained in a trial of the OX40 agonist ivuxolimab. The receptors shown here come from an adult with an advanced solid tumor such as melanoma, head and neck, liver or kidney cancer.

The J gene is TRBJ1-5, the V gene TRBV27; D gene uncertain. Germline V lookup: CDR1 MNHEY, CDR2 SMNVEV (reference sequence). This CDR3 has 12 amino acids. The germline V and J ends were trimmed by 3 bases and 4 bases, with 4 bases remaining between them. CDR3 coding DNA: TGTGCCAGCAGTTTTCTGAATCAGCCCCAGCATTTT. Residues: CASSFLNQPQHF.

V and J are TRBV9 and TRBJ2-7, with TRBD2 matching over 7 bases. V dropped 4 bases and J dropped 0; count of bases not matched to a gene: 10. The CDR3 is made up of 16 amino acids. Germline CDR1 reads SGDLS; CDR2 reads YYNGEE. The CDR3 nucleotides read TGTGCCAGCAGCCTATGGGACTACTCGAGCTCCTACGAGCAGTACTTC. Translated: CASSLWDYSSSYEQYF.

J is TRBJ2-1 and V is TRBV9; 7 bases line up with TRBD1. V was pared by 4 bases and J by 10 bases, with 5 bases of the junction left unmatched. The CDR3 is 12 amino acids. Germline CDR1 is SGDLS and CDR2 is YYNGEE. CDR3 sequence (DNA): TGTGCCAGCAGCAAGGACAGGCACGAGCAGTTCTTC. Protein product: CASSKDRHEQFF.

This chain links TRBV29-1 with TRBJ2-5; the D gene is possibly TRBD2 (5 bases). The CDR3 contains 12 residues. Germline V gene data show CDR1 as SQVTM and CDR2 as ANQGSEA. Trimming stripped 8 bases from V and 11 bases from J, with 21 bases between. In nucleotides, the CDR3 is TGCAGCTCCGCTGGCCCGTACGGGGAGCAGTACTTC. Its translation: CSSAGPYGEQYF.

The V call is TRBV6-5, the J call TRBJ1-1, with D hard to call. CDR1 MNHEY and CDR2 SVGAGI come from the germline V gene. The CDR3 spans 14 residues. V lost 6 bases, J lost 4 bases, and 15 bases lay in between. The CDR3 is CASRRKVISTEAFF. The CDR3 nucleotides read TGTGCCAGCAGGCGGAAGGTCATTTCCACTGAAGCTTTCTTT.

The chain recombines TRBV6-1 with TRBJ1-1, with D unclear. V was cut by 7 bases and J by 0 bases, with 3 bases left in between. CDR1 and CDR2 (germline): MNHNS, SASEGT. The CDR3 has 11 amino acids. The CDR3 DNA sequence: TGTGCCAGCACGGTGAACACTGAAGCTTTCTTT. Its protein is CASTVNTEAFF.

The CDR3 region has the DNA TGTGCCATCAGGGCCGGACAGGGAAGGACTGAAGCTTTCTTT. Translated: CAIRAGQGRTEAFF. V is TRBV10-3 and J is TRBJ1-1, with 8 bases that match TRBD1. Looked up from germline, CDR1 is ENHRY and CDR2 is SYGVKD. This CDR3 comprises 14 residues. The junction had 8 bases not matched to a gene; V was cut back by 6 bases and J by 5 bases.

The V gene is TRBV4-2, the J gene TRBJ2-5; TRBD2 aligns across 8 bases. With V trimmed by 4 bases and J by 5 bases, 15 bases remained unmatched. Germline assignment: CDR1 LGHNA and CDR2 YNFKEQ. The CDR3 covers 17 residues. DNA for the CDR3: TGTGCCAGCAGCCCCCAACCAGGCGGGAGGACGTTGGAGACCCAGTACTTC. Encoded protein: CASSPQPGGRTLETQYF.

At least ten counts were recorded for this clone. The V call is TRBV18, the J call TRBJ1-2; D gene unclear. Germline assignment: CDR1 KGHSH and CDR2 LQKENI. The V end was cut by 6 bases, the J end by 3 bases, with 14 bases between. CDR3 size: 14 residues. The CDR3, as DNA: TGTGCCAGCTCCGCGACCAAGGTAGACTATGGCTACACCTTC. Its translation is CASSATKVDYGYTF.

The count of this clone is one. The rearrangement uses TRBV7-9 and TRBJ1-2; 10 nucleotides line up with TRBD1. This CDR3 has 17 residues. Trimming removed 3 bases from V and 1 base from J; junction bases left unmatched: 8. CDR1 is SEHNR, CDR2 FQNEAQ, per germline (reference sequence). CDR3 region: CASSFEGGTGVNYGYTF. CDR3 DNA: TGTGCCAGCAGCTTCGAAGGGGGGACAGGGGTTAACTATGGCTACACCTTC.

Points on this clone: The same CDR3 is also encoded by other DNA sequences in this sample. The V and J genes are TRBV5-1 and TRBJ1-6; D is uncertain. This CDR3 is built from 13 residues. Germline V gene data show CDR1 as SGHRS and CDR2 as YFSETQ. Trimming shortened V by 0 bases and J by 7 bases, and 5 bases separated the two germline ends. CDR3 sequence: CASSLAENSPLHF. The CDR3 nucleotides read TGCGCCAGCAGCTTGGCAGAGAATTCACCCCTCCACTTT.

The chain links TRBV27 to TRBJ2-1; TRBD1 aligns across 9 bases. Germline V lookup: CDR1 MNHEY, CDR2 SMNVEV (reference sequence). The CDR3 length is 15 residues. V shed 5 bases, J shed 7 bases, and the junction held 9 bases outside the gene matches. This chain's CDR3 is CASSRQTGGRNEQFF. The DNA of the CDR3 is TGTGCCAGCAGTCGCCAGACAGGGGGGAGGAATGAGCAGTTCTTC.

This rearrangement joins TRBV6-1 to TRBJ1-6; D is undetermined. This CDR3 region has 12 residues. The germline CDR1 and CDR2 sequences are MNHNS and SASEGT. The V end was cut by 6 bases, the J end by 7 bases, with 7 bases between. The chain's CDR3 is CASRQLNSPLHF. DNA of the CDR3: TGTGCCAGCAGGCAGCTCAATTCACCCCTCCACTTT.

The chain uses TRBV5-1 and TRBJ1-2, with D uncertain. The CDR3 has 12 residues. V lost 0 bases to trimming and J lost 3 bases, with 3 bases between them. Per germline, CDR1 SGHRS and CDR2 YFSETQ. The CDR3: CASSLDHYGYTF. Here the CDR3 DNA reads TGCGCCAGCAGCTTGGACCACTATGGCTACACCTTC.

V gene TRBV7-3 combines with J gene TRBJ2-3, with TRBD2 as a possible D gene (7 bases). The CDR3 length is 15 residues. CDR1 SGHTA and CDR2 FQGTGA come from the germline V gene. V was trimmed by 5 bases and J by 6 bases, leaving 18 bases between them. The CDR3 loop reads CASSPSGRGADTQYF. The DNA of the CDR3 is TGTGCCAGCAGCCCATCCGGCCGGGGGGCGGATACGCAGTATTTT.

This clone was picked up one time. V and J are TRBV21-1 and TRBJ2-1. TRBV21-1 has pseudogene status. The CDR3 sequence is 15 residues long. This CDR3 reads CASRPRTNSYNEQFF. DNA of the CDR3: TGTGCCAGCAGACCACGGACCAACTCCTACAATGAGCAGTTCTTC.

This sequence joins TRBV27 and TRBJ2-7, with 12 bases lining up with TRBD2. Germline assignment: CDR1 MNHEY and CDR2 SMNVEV (reference sequence). This CDR3 comprises 16 residues. J was trimmed by 3 bases and V by 7 bases; bases with no gene match: 10. CDR3 region: CASKTTGLAGHYEQYF. The CDR3, as DNA: TGTGCCAGCAAGACGACCGGACTAGCGGGGCACTACGAGCAGTACTTC.

The chain carries TRBV7-3 and TRBJ2-2, with D unclear. The ends were cut back, 2 bases at V and 2 bases at J, with 12 bases in the middle. Germline CDR1 is SGHTA and CDR2 is FQGTGA. The length of the CDR3 is 16 residues. CDR3 sequence (DNA): TGTGCCAGCAGCTTACCCGACAAGGGCAACACCGGGGAGCTGTTTTTT. Translating it yields CASSLPDKGNTGELFF.

The chain has TRBV6-6 and TRBJ1-1, with D maybe TRBD1 (5 bases). Germline CDR1 reads MNHNY; CDR2 reads SVGAGI (reference sequence). The CDR3 length is 14 residues. Trimming removed 0 bases at V and 1 base at J, with 6 bases between. CDR3 sequence reads: CASSYSGANTEAFF. DNA for the CDR3: TGTGCCAGCAGTTACTCAGGGGCGAACACTGAAGCTTTCTTT.

The J gene is TRBJ2-5, the V gene TRBV7-3; 10 bases map to TRBD1. V gave up 4 bases and J gave up 5 bases; unmatched junction bases: 10. The CDR3 is made up of 16 amino acids. Germline V CDR1 and CDR2: SGHTA, FQGTGA. The CDR3 bases are TGTGCCAGCAGCTCATACGGGACAGGGGTTGGGGAGACCCAGTACTTC. Translating it yields CASSSYGTGVGETQYF.

This clone has more than one count but fewer than ten. V is TRBV5-1 and J is TRBJ2-7; TRBD1 is a possible D gene (6 bases). This CDR3 has 14 residues. Germline assignment: CDR1 SGHRS and CDR2 YFSETQ. Trimming pared 5 bases from V and 1 base from J, leaving 13 bases between. Here the CDR3 DNA reads TGCGCCAGCAGTTACGACAGGAGTTCCTACGAGCAGTACTTC. This codes for CASSYDRSSYEQYF.

The V and J genes are TRBV5-1 and TRBJ2-2; the D gene is possibly TRBD2 (5 bases). Trimming removed 7 bases at V and 5 bases at J, with 18 bases between. CDR3 size: 15 residues. Germline CDR1 SGHRS, CDR2 YFSETQ. CDR3 sequence (DNA): TGCGCCAGCGGATCTCGGGGTCCGAGAACCGGGGAGCTGTTTTTT. Protein: CASGSRGPRTGELFF.

V gene TRBV4-1 combines with J gene TRBJ1-1; D remains unclear. V lost 0 bases and J lost 0, with 8 bases in between. Germline values: CDR1 MGHRA, CDR2 YSYEKL. CDR3 size: 15 residues. As DNA, the CDR3 is TGCGCCAGCAGCCAAGAATGGAACCTGAACACTGAAGCTTTCTTT. Translation gives CASSQEWNLNTEAFF.

This chain joins TRBV6-6 and TRBJ1-1; possibly TRBD1 for D (6 bases). This CDR3 has 14 amino acids. Deletions cut 2 bases from V and 11 bases from J, with 18 bases between. Germline CDR1 MNHNY, CDR2 SVGAGI (reference sequence). For the CDR3, the DNA is TGTGCCAGCAGTTACACGAGATACAGGGCAGAGGCTTTCTTT. This translates into CASSYTRYRAEAFF.